These 8 T cell receptor beta chains were sequenced from one sample in a study of blood T cell repertoires in COVID-19. Assay: immunoSEQ multiplex PCR; the TCRdb copy retains only in-frame clones and omits some. The repertoire includes over 200,000 clones, under 85% of them detected once, and roughly 1.8% sits in the top ten. The sample taken for sequencing was PBMCs or T cells enriched from blood (not recorded which). Receptors were obtained from a man aged 60-69 years who had recovered from COVID-19.

The chain combines TRBV6-5 with TRBJ1-1, with TRBD1 matching 8 bases. CDR3 size: 15 residues. The ends lost 2 bases at V and 4 bases at J; junction bases unmatched: 6. Germline V gives CDR1 MNHEY, CDR2 SVGAGI. The CDR3 DNA reads as TGTGCCAGCAGTTACCGGACAGGGATCGGCACTGAAGCTTTCTTT. It yields the protein CASSYRTGIGTEAFF.

This clone has just one count. The rearrangement links TRBV2 to TRBJ2-5; D is undetermined. CDR1 and CDR2 (germline): SNHLY, FYNNEI. The CDR3 is 13 amino acids. The V gene lost 4 bases and the J gene lost 2 bases, with 8 bases spanning the gap. This CDR3 is CASSVVTQETQYF. CDR3 DNA: TGTGCCAGCAGTGTAGTAACTCAAGAGACCCAGTACTTC.

This chain joins TRBV18 and TRBJ1-5, with D tentatively TRBD1 (6 bases). Between the trimmed V and J ends, which lost 4 bases and 2 bases, there was a span of 12 bases. There are 15 residues in the CDR3. In germline, CDR1 is KGHSH, CDR2 LQKENI. The CDR3 DNA reads as TGTGCCAGCTCACAGCAGGGGTTGGGCAATCAGCCCCAGCATTTT. Translating it yields CASSQQGLGNQPQHF.

DNA of the CDR3: TGTGCCAGCAGCTCCGGACTAGCAGCGGAGACCCAGTACTTC. Amino acid sequence: CASSSGLAAETQYF. The chain employs TRBV7-2 and TRBJ2-5, with 8 bases identical to TRBD2. Germline CDR1 reads SGHTA; CDR2 reads FQGNSA. V trimming: 4 bases; J trimming: 5 bases; junction bases outside the gene matches: 6. The CDR3 runs to 14 residues.

This rearrangement joins TRBV5-8 to TRBJ2-7; 8 bases match TRBD2. The V segment lost 8 bases and the J segment 6 bases; nucleotides outside the gene matches: 10. Germline assignment: CDR1 SGHTS and CDR2 YDEGEE. This CDR3 has 13 amino acids. In nucleotides, the CDR3 is TGTGCCAGTGGAAGGACTAGCAAGGTCGAGCAGTACTTC. This gives the protein CASGRTSKVEQYF.

V is TRBV19 and J is TRBJ2-7, with unresolved D. The length of the CDR3 is 14 residues. CDR1 and CDR2 (germline): LNHDA, SQIVND (reference sequence). The V gene lost 3 bases and the J gene lost 2 bases, with 11 bases spanning the gap. CDR3 bases: TGTGCCAGTAGTATTTCCCACCCAGCCTACGAGCAGTACTTC. Translating gives CASSISHPAYEQYF. Looking up the rest from reference TRBV19 and TRBJ2-7 gives the full variable domain: DGGITQSPKYLFRKEGQNVTLSCEQNLNHDAMYWYRQDPGQGLRLIYYSQIVNDFQKGDIAEGYSVSREKKESFPLTVTSAQKNPTAFYLCASSISHPAYEQYFGPGTRLTVT.

The CDR3 coding sequence is TGTGCCAGCAGCGTAGTAGGACTAGCGGGGGGGTTGAACACAGATACGCAGTATTTT. It is translated as CASSVVGLAGGLNTDTQYF. The V gene is TRBV9, the J gene TRBJ2-3, with 15 bases aligning to TRBD2. There are 19 residues in the CDR3. Germline trimming cut 0 bases from V and 2 bases from J; bases unmatched to any gene: 7. Germline lookup yields CDR1 SGDLS and CDR2 YYNGEE.

The chain carries TRBV4-2 and TRBJ1-5; 12 bases match TRBD1. Germline V CDR1 and CDR2: LGHNA, YNFKEQ. The CDR3 is made up of 16 amino acids. Trimming removed 3 bases from V and 5 bases from J; junction bases left unmatched: 5. This CDR3 reads CASSQEGTGGYQPQHF. CDR3 sequence (DNA): TGTGCCAGCAGCCAGGAAGGGACAGGGGGCTATCAGCCCCAGCATTTT.